The 29 T cell receptor beta chains given below trace back to one sample, sequenced in a study of shared clonotypes between healthy human individuals (TCRdb year 2020). Library construction relied on the immunoSEQ multiplex PCR assay. Entries here come from immuneACCESS through TCRdb and include only in-frame sequences with V and J called. Some clones fail to appear in such tables; in the studies checked, an unresolved V gene covers under half of the shortfall, and the cause of the remainder is unknown. For this sample the table gives roughly 2,000,000 clones, of which approximately 92% were detected only once. The ten top clones hold around 1.7% of the sample. CD8 naive samples were CD45RO-negative cells positively selected for CCR7, giving a CD45RA+CCR7+ population that excluded TemRA cells. Sequenced: naive CD8+ T cells from PBMCs. In the paper's terms, the cell subset or site label means: CD45RA+CCR7+. These receptors all stem from a man in his late teens or twenties in good health. Some clones in this sample may be carry-over from other donors' samples.

The gene calls are TRBV4-1 and TRBJ2-5; 11 positions match TRBD2. Germline values: CDR1 MGHRA, CDR2 YSYEKL. V was clipped by 0 bases and J by 3 bases; unmatched bases: 6. This CDR3 is built from 17 residues. The CDR3 coding sequence is TGCGCCAGCAGCCAAGAGGTAGCGGGAGGGCCCGAAGAGACCCAGTACTTC. Residues: CASSQEVAGGPEETQYF.

The chain employs TRBV28 and TRBJ1-2; 9 nucleotides match TRBD1. In germline, CDR1 is MDHEN, CDR2 SYDVKM. V lost 7 bases to trimming and J lost 1 base; unmatched junction nucleotides: 4. The CDR3 is made up of 14 amino acids. The CDR3 nucleotides read TGTGCCAGCACCCGGACAGGGGATAACTATGGCTACACCTTC. Amino acid sequence: CASTRTGDNYGYTF.

V usage is TRBV5-1 and J usage is TRBJ1-2; TRBD1 is a possible D gene (5 bases). The CDR3 is made up of 15 amino acids. Germline CDR1 is SGHRS and CDR2 is YFSETQ. V was pared by 2 bases and J by 8 bases, with 19 bases between. The CDR3 loop is CASSLQSQENEGYTF. The CDR3 nucleotides read TGCGCCAGCAGCTTACAGTCACAGGAAAACGAGGGCTACACCTTC.

This chain joins TRBV5-1 and TRBJ1-2; no clear D gene. The CDR3 is made up of 12 amino acids. Germline-derived CDR1 and CDR2 are SGHRS and YFSETQ. Trimming removed 4 bases from V and 7 bases from J, with 11 bases in between. Written as DNA, the CDR3 is TGCGCCAGCAGCGGTAATAGGGCTGGCTACACCTTC. Protein: CASSGNRAGYTF.

The chain links TRBV7-9 to TRBJ2-3; TRBD2 matches 15 bases. The ends lost 1 base at V and 4 bases at J; junction bases unmatched: 3. From germline, CDR1 is SEHNR and CDR2 FQNEAQ (reference sequence). The CDR3 loop spans 17 amino acids. CDR3: CASSLGWTSGRADTQYF. The CDR3 DNA sequence: TGTGCCAGCAGCTTAGGGTGGACTAGCGGGAGGGCAGATACGCAGTATTTT.

This clone was seen once. Additional DNA sequences in this sample encode the identical CDR3. This sequence joins TRBV28 and TRBJ2-1; D tentatively fits TRBD1 or TRBD2 (6 bases each). V was trimmed by 1 base and J by 4 bases, leaving 8 bases between them. The length of the CDR3 is 14 residues. Per germline, CDR1 MDHEN and CDR2 SYDVKM. The CDR3 spells CASSLSGAYNEQFF. The CDR3 coding sequence is TGTGCCAGCAGTTTATCGGGGGCATACAATGAGCAGTTCTTC.

This sequence joins TRBV9 and TRBJ2-5; 9 bases line up with TRBD2. The CDR3 contains 16 residues. The germline CDR1 and CDR2 sequences are SGDLS and YYNGEE. The J segment lost 1 base and the V segment lost 3 bases, leaving 7 bases of the junction unmatched. CDR3 loop: CASSAGASGIQETQYF. The CDR3 DNA reads as TGTGCCAGCAGCGCCGGAGCTAGCGGGATCCAAGAGACCCAGTACTTC.

The chain joins TRBV11-1 to TRBJ1-6; D is undetermined. Germline CDR1 reads SGHAT; CDR2 reads FQDESV (reference sequence). V lost 6 bases to trimming and J lost 6 bases, with 21 bases between them. The CDR3 is 17 residues long. Here the CDR3 DNA reads TGTGCCAGCAGTCCCTCGGTTGGAGCTCGGGGTAATTCACCCCTCCACTTT. Its translation: CASSPSVGARGNSPLHF.

The chain recombines TRBV15 with TRBJ2-1; tentatively, D is TRBD2 (5 bases). This CDR3 comprises 13 residues. CDR1 and CDR2 (germline): LNHNV, YYDKDF (reference sequence). V was pared by 6 bases and J by 4 bases, with 10 bases between. CDR3: CATREAAYNEQFF. CDR3 bases: TGTGCCACCAGGGAAGCGGCATACAATGAGCAGTTCTTC.

The rearrangement uses TRBV7-2 and TRBJ1-1; D not resolved. The CDR3 sequence is 12 residues long. The germline gives CDR1 SGHTA, CDR2 FQGNSA. Trimming pared 3 bases from V and 6 bases from J, leaving 8 bases between. This chain's CDR3 is CASSFRVPEAFF. The CDR3 DNA is TGTGCCAGCAGCTTCCGGGTGCCTGAAGCTTTCTTT. The full variable domain, rest sourced from reference TRBV7-2 and TRBJ1-1, is GAGVSQSPSNKVTEKGKDVELRCDPISGHTALYWYRQSLGQGLEFLIYFQGNSAPDKSGLPSDRFSAERTGGSVSTLTIQRTQQEDSAVYLCASSFRVPEAFFGQGTRLTVV.

This clone showed up just a few times. The chain employs TRBV28 and TRBJ1-5, with a possible D match to TRBD1 (6 bases). Germline V lookup: CDR1 MDHEN, CDR2 SYDVKM. The CDR3 contains 15 residues. V gave up 7 bases and J gave up 3 bases, with 16 bases separating them. CDR3 loop: CASMGAHRLNQPQHF. The CDR3 bases are TGTGCCAGCATGGGGGCTCACAGACTCAATCAGCCCCAGCATTTT.

This sequence joins TRBV7-2 and TRBJ2-7; D may be TRBD2 (5 bases). Deletions cut 3 bases from V and 7 bases from J, with 13 bases between. Germline V gene lookup returns CDR1 SGHTA and CDR2 FQGNSA. CDR3 length: 13 residues. The CDR3 DNA follows: TGTGCCAGCAGCTTTTCCCCATCGGGAGAGCAGTACTTC. This sequence encodes CASSFSPSGEQYF.

The chain joins TRBV27 to TRBJ2-3, with 7 nucleotides matching TRBD2. The V gene end was trimmed by 2 bases and the J gene end by 4 bases; junction bases not matched to a gene: 6. CDR3 length: 15 residues. Looked up from germline, CDR1 is MNHEY and CDR2 is SMNVEV (reference sequence). CDR3 sequence (DNA): TGTGCCAGCAGTTTAATGCTAGCGGATGCAGATACGCAGTATTTT. Translating gives CASSLMLADADTQYF.

This chain joins TRBV4-1 and TRBJ2-1, with 10 bases that match TRBD1. The ends lost 4 bases at V and 3 bases at J; junction bases unmatched: 6. CDR1 MGHRA and CDR2 YSYEKL come from the germline V gene. This CDR3 comprises 16 residues. The CDR3 loop is CASSLPGTGDYNEQFF. CDR3 nucleotides: TGCGCCAGCAGCCTCCCCGGGACAGGGGACTACAATGAGCAGTTCTTC.

As regards this clone: Other DNA sequences in this sample translate to the same CDR3. This chain uses TRBV9 with TRBJ2-7; tentatively, D is TRBD1 or TRBD2 (5 bases each). V was pared by 0 bases and J by 6 bases, with 10 bases between. The V gene's germline CDR1 is SGDLS and CDR2 YYNGEE. CDR3 length equals 13 residues. CDR3 DNA sequence: TGTGCCAGCAGCGTAGCTTCTGGGGGCGAGCAGTACTTC. It yields the protein CASSVASGGEQYF.

This clone occurred a few times. The chain has TRBV19 and TRBJ1-5; D call uncertain. Trimming took 7 bases from V and 4 from J, leaving 17 bases between them. The CDR3 runs 15 residues. Per the germline V gene, CDR1 is LNHDA and CDR2 is SQIVND (reference sequence). Here the CDR3 DNA reads TGTGCCAGTACCCCCATGGGGTCTGGGAATCAGCCCCAGCATTTT. Translated, it gives CASTPMGSGNQPQHF.

V is TRBV4-3 and J is TRBJ2-1, with 9 bases matching TRBD2. CDR3 size: 15 residues. V shed 4 bases and J 7 bases; nucleotides not matched to a gene: 8. Germline CDR1 and CDR2: LGHNA and YSLEER. CDR3: CASSLARSGSNEQFF. The DNA for the CDR3 is TGCGCCAGCAGCCTCGCTCGTAGCGGGAGTAATGAGCAGTTCTTC.

The chain links TRBV9 to TRBJ2-7; perhaps TRBD1 as D (5 bases). The CDR3 has 14 residues. Trimming removed 0 bases from V and 4 bases from J, with 11 bases in between. Germline-derived CDR1 and CDR2 are SGDLS and YYNGEE. CDR3 in DNA: TGTGCCAGCAGCGTAGGGGCAGGGCAGTACGAGCAGTACTTC. Protein sequence: CASSVGAGQYEQYF.

This chain uses TRBV5-1 with TRBJ2-7; TRBD2 aligns across 7 bases. V lost 4 bases and J lost 4; bases outside the gene matches: 8. Germline CDR1 is SGHRS and CDR2 is YFSETQ. The CDR3 is 14 amino acids. The CDR3 DNA sequence: TGCGCCAGCAGCCGAAGCTTCGGGAGGTACGAGCAGTACTTC. Protein product: CASSRSFGRYEQYF.

This rearrangement joins TRBV29-1 to TRBJ2-1, with 12 positions matching TRBD2. CDR1 is SQVTM, CDR2 ANQGSEA, per germline. The CDR3 is 19 residues long. The trim removed 3 bases at V and 0 bases at J, leaving 12 bases unmatched. In DNA form, the CDR3 reads TGCAGCGTTGATGGGGCTAGCGGGAGGGCGAGAAGCTCCTACAATGAGCAGTTCTTC. Amino acid sequence: CSVDGASGRARSSYNEQFF.

This clone came up a few times. The rearrangement links TRBV9 to TRBJ1-1; TRBD1 matches at 8 bases. The CDR3 contains 13 residues. Germline assignment: CDR1 SGDLS and CDR2 YYNGEE. V lost 4 bases to trimming and J lost 6 bases; unmatched junction nucleotides: 5. Here the CDR3 reads CASSPWTGSEAFF. As DNA, the CDR3 is TGTGCCAGCAGCCCGTGGACAGGGTCTGAAGCTTTCTTT.

The V gene is TRBV19, the J gene TRBJ2-1; a weak D match, TRBD2 (6 bases). Trimming took off 8 bases at V and 10 bases at J, with 18 bases between the two ends. There are 13 residues in the CDR3. CDR1 and CDR2 from the germline V gene are LNHDA and SQIVND (reference sequence). The DNA for the CDR3 is TGTGCCAGTGCCATAGGGGAGGAGCGGGAGCAGTTCTTC. This codes for CASAIGEEREQFF.

The chain employs TRBV29-1 and TRBJ2-7; 7 positions match TRBD1. V lost 7 bases and J lost 6; bases outside the gene matches: 9. This CDR3 has 12 residues. CDR1 and CDR2 from the germline V gene are SQVTM and ANQGSEA. CDR3 in DNA: TGCAGCGCCCGACAAGGACAGGCCGAGCAGTACTTC. It codes for CSARQGQAEQYF.

This clone was found once. The V gene is TRBV19, the J gene TRBJ2-3; D ambiguous. CDR1 and CDR2 (germline): LNHDA, SQIVND (reference sequence). The CDR3 totals 15 residues. V was clipped by 3 bases and J by 4 bases, with 14 bases between them. CDR3 nucleotide sequence: TGTGCCAGTAGTATCCGCTCAGGTTCAGCAGATACGCAGTATTTT. Residues: CASSIRSGSADTQYF.

The V call is TRBV4-2, the J call TRBJ1-3, with TRBD1 matching over 8 bases. The CDR3 has 15 amino acids. V was clipped by 4 bases and J by 4 bases; unmatched bases: 6. CDR1 is LGHNA and CDR2 is YNFKEQ in the germline V gene. The DNA for the CDR3 is TGTGCCAGCAGCCTAAGCAGGGGGCCAGGAAACACCATATATTTT. The encoded protein is CASSLSRGPGNTIYF.

The chain employs TRBV4-3 and TRBJ1-2; 7 bases agree with TRBD1. V gave up 4 bases and J gave up 3 bases; unmatched junction bases: 5. Germline CDR1 is LGHNA and CDR2 is YSLEER. The CDR3 runs 14 residues. CDR3 bases: TGCGCCAGCAGCCGCTCGGGACAGTACTATGGCTACACCTTC. Protein product: CASSRSGQYYGYTF.

This clone was recorded once. The CDR3 region is CSVEPTTDYGYTF. CDR3 bases: TGCAGCGTTGAACCGACGACTGACTATGGCTACACCTTC. The V gene is TRBV29-1, the J gene TRBJ1-2; D is ambiguous. Germline assignment: CDR1 SQVTM and CDR2 ANQGSEA. The CDR3 length is 13 residues. Trimming pared 2 bases from V and 3 bases from J, leaving 10 bases between.

The J gene is TRBJ1-2, the V gene TRBV27, with a tentative D call TRBD1 (6 bases). The CDR3 has 13 amino acids. In germline, CDR1 is MNHEY, CDR2 SMNVEV (reference sequence). The V end lost 5 bases, the J end lost 3 bases, and 10 bases lay between the germline ends. This CDR3 is CASSQGTHYGYTF. The DNA for the CDR3 is TGTGCCAGCAGTCAGGGGACTCACTATGGCTACACCTTC.

With respect to this clone: This sample includes further DNA sequences coding for the same CDR3. The gene calls are TRBV7-9 and TRBJ2-7; the D call may be TRBD1 or TRBD2 (5 bases each). Per the germline V gene, CDR1 is SEHNR and CDR2 is FQNEAQ (reference sequence). V was cut by 5 bases and J by 1 base, with 12 bases left in between. The length of the CDR3 is 14 residues. This CDR3 is CASSPTGRSYEQYF. DNA for the CDR3: TGTGCCAGCAGCCCGACGGGACGGTCCTACGAGCAGTACTTC.